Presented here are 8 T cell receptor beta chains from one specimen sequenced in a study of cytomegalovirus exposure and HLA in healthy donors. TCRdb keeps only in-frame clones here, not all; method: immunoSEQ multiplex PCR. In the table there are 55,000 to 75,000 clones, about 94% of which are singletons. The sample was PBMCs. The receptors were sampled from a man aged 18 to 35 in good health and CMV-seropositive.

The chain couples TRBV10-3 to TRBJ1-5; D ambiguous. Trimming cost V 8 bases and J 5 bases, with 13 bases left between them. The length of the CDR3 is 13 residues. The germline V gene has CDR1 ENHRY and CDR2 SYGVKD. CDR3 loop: CAIGPDTHQPQHF. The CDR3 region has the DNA TGTGCCATCGGGCCTGACACCCATCAGCCCCAGCATTTT.

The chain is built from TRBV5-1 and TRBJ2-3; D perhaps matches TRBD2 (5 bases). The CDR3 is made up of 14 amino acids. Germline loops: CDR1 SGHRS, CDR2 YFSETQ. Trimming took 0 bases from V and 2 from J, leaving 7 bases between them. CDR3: CASSLGEITDTQYF. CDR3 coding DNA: TGCGCCAGCAGCTTGGGGGAGATCACAGATACGCAGTATTTT.

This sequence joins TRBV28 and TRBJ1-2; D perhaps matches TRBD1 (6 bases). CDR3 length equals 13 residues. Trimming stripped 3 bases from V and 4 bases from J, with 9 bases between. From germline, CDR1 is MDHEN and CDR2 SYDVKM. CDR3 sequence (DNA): TGTGCCAGCAGTTTTGCGGACAGCTATGGCTACACCTTC. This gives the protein CASSFADSYGYTF.

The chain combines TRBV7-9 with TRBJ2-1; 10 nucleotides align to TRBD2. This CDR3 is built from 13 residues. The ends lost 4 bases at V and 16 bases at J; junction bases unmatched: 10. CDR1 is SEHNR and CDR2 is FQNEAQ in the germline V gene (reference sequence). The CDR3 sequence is CASSSGAGGPFFF. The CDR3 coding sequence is TGTGCCAGCAGCTCCGGAGCGGGAGGGCCTTTTTTCTTC.

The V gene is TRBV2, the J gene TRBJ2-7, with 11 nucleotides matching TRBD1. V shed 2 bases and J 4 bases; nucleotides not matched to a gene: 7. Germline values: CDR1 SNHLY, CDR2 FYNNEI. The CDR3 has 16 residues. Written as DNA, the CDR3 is TGTGCCAGCAGTGAAAGGCTTGGGACAGGGGGGTACGAGCAGTACTTC. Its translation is CASSERLGTGGYEQYF.

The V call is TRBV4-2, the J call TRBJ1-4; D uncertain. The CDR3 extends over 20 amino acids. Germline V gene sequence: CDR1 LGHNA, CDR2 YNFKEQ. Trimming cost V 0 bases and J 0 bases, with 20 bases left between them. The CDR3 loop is CASSQDRIGGLGSTNEKLFF. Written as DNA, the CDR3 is TGTGCCAGCAGCCAAGATCGTATTGGCGGGCTTGGTTCAACTAATGAAAAACTGTTTTTT.

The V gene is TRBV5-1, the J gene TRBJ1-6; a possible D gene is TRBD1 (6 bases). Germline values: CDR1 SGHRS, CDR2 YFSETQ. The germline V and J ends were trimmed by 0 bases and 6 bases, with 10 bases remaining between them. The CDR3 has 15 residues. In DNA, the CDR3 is TGCGCCAGCAGCTTGGAGAGGGGGACTAATTCACCCCTCCACTTT. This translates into CASSLERGTNSPLHF.

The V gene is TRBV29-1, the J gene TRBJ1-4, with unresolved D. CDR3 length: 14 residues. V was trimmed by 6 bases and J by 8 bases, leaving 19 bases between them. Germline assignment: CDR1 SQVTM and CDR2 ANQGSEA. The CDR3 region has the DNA TGCAGCGTCATCTTTGGTCTCCCCGGGGAAAAACTGTTTTTT. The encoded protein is CSVIFGLPGEKLFF.